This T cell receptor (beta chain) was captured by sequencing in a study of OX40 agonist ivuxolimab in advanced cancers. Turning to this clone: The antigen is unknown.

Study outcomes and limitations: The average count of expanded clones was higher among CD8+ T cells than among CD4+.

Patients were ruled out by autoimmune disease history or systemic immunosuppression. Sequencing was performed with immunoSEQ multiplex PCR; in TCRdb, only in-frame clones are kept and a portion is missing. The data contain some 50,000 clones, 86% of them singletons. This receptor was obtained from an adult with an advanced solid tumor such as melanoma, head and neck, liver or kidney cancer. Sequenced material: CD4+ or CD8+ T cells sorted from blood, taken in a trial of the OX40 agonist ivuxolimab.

As DNA, the CDR3 is TGCGCCACCTCCGGGACAGGGGGCTCGGAGACCCAGTACTTC. Protein product: CATSGTGGSETQYF. V and J are TRBV10-1 and TRBJ2-5; 12 bases line up with TRBD1. The V and J ends lost 10 bases and 5 bases, in that order; junction bases with no gene match: 8. The length of the CDR3 is 14 residues. CDR1 is WNHNN and CDR2 is SYGVQD in the germline V gene (reference sequence).